Shown below are 25 T cell receptor beta chains from a single sample sequenced in a study of Ad26.COV2.S vaccination and SARS-CoV-2 variants. Specified treatment: over 15 received Ad26.COV2.S at low or high dose, single or two shots; a few received placebo; per-sample allocation not given. Collection of the samples took place on day 63 after the first injection of vaccine or placebo. The repertoire was sequenced with immunoSEQ multiplex PCR; TCRdb's copy has only in-frame clones and lacks some. The table lists over 400,000 clones, around 92% of them singletons. The material was peripheral blood, obtained in a trial of Ad26.COV2.S vaccine versus placebo. The receptors were sampled from a person aged 18-65 years who received the Ad26.COV2.S COVID-19 vaccine or a placebo.

The rearrangement joins TRBV4-3 to TRBJ1-3, with 8 bases fitting TRBD1. This CDR3 comprises 16 residues. Germline V gene data show CDR1 as LGHNA and CDR2 as YSLEER. Trimming at V came to 0 bases and at J to 4 bases, leaving 5 bases not matched to a gene. In nucleotides, the CDR3 is TGCGCCAGCAGCCAAGATATCAGGGGGCTAGGAAACACCATATATTTT. It encodes CASSQDIRGLGNTIYF.

The chain uses TRBV9 and TRBJ2-6, with D perhaps TRBD1 (6 bases). V was cut by 0 bases and J by 4 bases, with 14 bases left in between. Germline values: CDR1 SGDLS, CDR2 YYNGEE. This CDR3 is 17 amino acids long. This CDR3 reads CASSVAIMGAGANVLTF. Here the CDR3 DNA reads TGTGCCAGCAGCGTAGCGATAATGGGGGCCGGGGCCAACGTCCTGACTTTC.

The chain uses TRBV9 and TRBJ1-2; 7 bases map to TRBD1. The CDR3 loop spans 13 amino acids. Germline V gene data show CDR1 as SGDLS and CDR2 as YYNGEE. V dropped 3 bases and J dropped 7; count of bases not matched to a gene: 6. The chain's CDR3 is CASSDDRVGGYTF. The CDR3, as DNA: TGTGCCAGCAGCGACGACAGGGTTGGTGGCTACACCTTC. Based on the CDR3 plus reference TRBV9 and TRBJ1-2, the full variable domain is DSGVTQTPKHLITATGQRVTLRCSPRSGDLSVYWYQQSLDQGLQFLIQYYNGEERAKGNILERFSAQQFPDLHSELNLSSLELGDSALYFCASSDDRVGGYTFGSGTRLTVV.

V gene TRBV28 combines with J gene TRBJ1-1, with unresolved D. From germline, CDR1 is MDHEN and CDR2 SYDVKM. Between the trimmed V and J ends, which lost 4 bases and 4 bases, there was a span of 7 bases. The CDR3 is made up of 12 amino acids. The CDR3 here is CASSSKSTEAFF. In nucleotides, the CDR3 is TGTGCCAGCAGTTCAAAGAGCACTGAAGCTTTCTTT.

This clone was detected once. Here the CDR3 reads CASSLNEQYF. The DNA for the CDR3 is TGTGCCAGCAGCTTAAACGAGCAGTACTTC. J is TRBJ2-7 and V is TRBV11-2, with D unclear. The CDR3 covers 10 residues. Trimming took 2 bases from V and 5 from J, leaving 1 base between them. From germline, CDR1 is SGHAT and CDR2 FQNNGV.

The chain joins TRBV5-5 to TRBJ1-1; the match to TRBD1 covers 8 bases. Unmatched junction bases numbered 2, after V lost 4 bases and J lost 0 bases. Germline loops: CDR1 SGHKS, CDR2 YYEKEE (reference sequence). The CDR3 spans 14 residues. CDR3 bases: TGTGCCAGCAGCCGACAGGGGATGAACACTGAAGCTTTCTTT. Protein: CASSRQGMNTEAFF.

In DNA form, the CDR3 reads TGCAGCATAAAGACAGGCGTCTATGGCTACACCTTC. It yields the protein CSIKTGVYGYTF. V and J are TRBV29-1 and TRBJ1-2, with D possibly matching TRBD1 (6 bases). The CDR3 length is 12 residues. Between the trimmed V and J ends, which lost 8 bases and 4 bases, there was a span of 14 bases. Per the germline V gene, CDR1 is SQVTM and CDR2 is ANQGSEA.

The gene calls are TRBV21-1 and TRBJ2-7; TRBD1 is the table's D call, not checked against the DNA. TRBV21-1 is labeled a pseudogene. This CDR3 region has 15 residues. The CDR3 protein is CASSPTTGPGYEQYF. The CDR3 DNA is TGTGCCAGCAGCCCTACGACAGGGCCCGGCTACGAGCAGTACTTC.

The rearrangement links TRBV6-2 or TRBV6-3 to TRBJ1-2; 9 nucleotides line up with TRBD1. CDR1 and CDR2 (germline): MNHEY, SVGEGT. This CDR3 has 16 residues. The junction had 3 bases not matched to a gene; V was cut back by 1 base and J by 0 bases. The CDR3 DNA reads as TGTGCCAGCAGTTACTGGAGGACAGGGGCTAACTATGGCTACACCTTC. This gives the protein CASSYWRTGANYGYTF.

The CDR3 region is CATSRDLFTGNTEAFF. The CDR3 coding sequence is TGTGCCACCAGCAGAGATCTTTTCACAGGGAACACTGAAGCTTTCTTT. The chain is built from TRBV15 and TRBJ1-1; D perhaps matches TRBD1 (5 bases). The CDR3 consists of 16 residues. With 0 bases removed from V and 1 base from J, the gap between germline ends came to 12 bases. From germline, CDR1 is LNHNV and CDR2 YYDKDF (reference sequence).

V gene TRBV9 combines with J gene TRBJ2-5, with D uncertain. The CDR3 is made up of 12 amino acids. Germline values: CDR1 SGDLS, CDR2 YYNGEE. V was clipped by 4 bases and J by 5 bases, with 9 bases between them. The chain's CDR3 is CASSPGLETQYF. CDR3 DNA: TGTGCCAGCAGCCCGGGCCTGGAGACCCAGTACTTC.

This rearrangement joins TRBV5-1 to TRBJ2-7; the D is unclear. Germline loops: CDR1 SGHRS, CDR2 YFSETQ. V was pared by 4 bases and J by 3 bases, with 11 bases between. The CDR3 sequence is 13 residues long. CDR3 sequence (DNA): TGCGCCAGCAGCGATGGTCCCCTCTACGAGCAGTACTTC. It specifies CASSDGPLYEQYF.

The rearrangement uses TRBV21-1 and TRBJ2-6; the D call in the table, TRBD1, was not verified against the DNA. TRBV21-1 is given as a pseudogene. This CDR3 is built from 20 residues. CDR3 in amino acids: CASSKASGTGCPRGANVLTF. The CDR3 DNA sequence: TGTGCCAGCAGCAAAGCTTCCGGGACAGGGTGTCCTAGAGGGGCCAACGTCCTGACTTTC.

V and J are TRBV30 and TRBJ2-7; 10 bases fit TRBD2. Losses at the gene ends were 1 base for V and 3 bases for J; bases not matched to a gene: 9. Germline V gene data show CDR1 as GTSNPN and CDR2 as SVGIG (reference sequence). CDR3 length: 16 residues. CDR3 in DNA: TGTGCCTGGAGTGGTGGGGCTAGCGGGGGCCACTACGAGCAGTACTTC. Translated, it gives CAWSGGASGGHYEQYF.

CDR3 residues: CASSEARTSYNEQFF. The DNA for the CDR3 is TGTGCCAGCAGTGAGGCCAGGACATCCTACAATGAGCAGTTCTTC. The chain uses TRBV6-1 and TRBJ2-1; tentatively, D is TRBD1 (5 bases). The CDR3 sequence is 15 residues long. The V and J ends lost 3 bases and 1 base respectively, with 10 bases between them. Germline V gives CDR1 MNHNS, CDR2 SASEGT.

V gene TRBV5-1 combines with J gene TRBJ2-3; perhaps TRBD1 as D (5 bases). Germline V gene lookup returns CDR1 SGHRS and CDR2 YFSETQ. The CDR3 spans 16 residues. V was clipped by 2 bases and J by 0 bases, with 13 bases between them. CDR3 bases: TGCGCCAGCAGCTTACCAACACAGGCTAGCACAGATACGCAGTATTTT. Its protein is CASSLPTQASTDTQYF.

CDR3 DNA sequence: TGTGCCAGCAGCACAGGGGAAGGTCAAAGGTATTTT. It codes for CASSTGEGQRYF. The chain carries TRBV3-1 (or the pseudogene TRBV3-2) and TRBJ2-3; 7 bases fit TRBD1. The CDR3 has 12 amino acids. Germline CDR1 reads LGHDT; CDR2 reads YNNKEL (reference sequence). V shed 5 bases and J 14 bases; nucleotides not matched to a gene: 10.

The chain joins TRBV12-3 or TRBV12-4 to TRBJ1-1, with D possibly being TRBD1 (6 bases). This CDR3 region has 12 residues. V lost 6 bases, J lost 9 bases, and 14 bases lay in between. This CDR3 reads CASRDRGDKAFF. CDR3 DNA sequence: TGTGCCAGCAGAGATAGGGGGGACAAAGCTTTCTTT.

Here the CDR3 reads CASSERVVVALHF. CDR3 nucleotide sequence: TGTGCCAGCAGTGAGAGGGTCGTCGTGGCCCTCCACTTT. The genes are TRBV2 and TRBJ1-6, with unresolved D. Germline CDR1 and CDR2: SNHLY and FYNNEI. This CDR3 is 13 amino acids long. Trimming took 3 bases from V and 14 from J, leaving 14 bases between them.

The chain uses TRBV5-1 and TRBJ1-1; 7 positions match TRBD1. This CDR3 has 13 amino acids. V shed 2 bases and J 6 bases; nucleotides not matched to a gene: 4. The germline V gene encodes CDR1 SGHRS and CDR2 YFSETQ. The CDR3 DNA reads as TGCGCCAGCAGCTTCGGACAGGCGGCTGAAGCTTTCTTT. Its protein product is CASSFGQAAEAFF.

The V gene is TRBV9, the J gene TRBJ1-2; TRBD1 matches at 8 bases. CDR1 and CDR2 (germline): SGDLS, YYNGEE. V gave up 0 bases and J gave up 4 bases; unmatched junction bases: 11. CDR3 size: 17 residues. CDR3 DNA: TGTGCCAGCAGCGTAGACGGGACAGGTCACGGTGGCTATGGCTACACCTTC. This sequence encodes CASSVDGTGHGGYGYTF. The entire variable domain, with the rest obtained from reference TRBV9 and TRBJ1-2, is as follows: DSGVTQTPKHLITATGQRVTLRCSPRSGDLSVYWYQQSLDQGLQFLIQYYNGEERAKGNILERFSAQQFPDLHSELNLSSLELGDSALYFCASSVDGTGHGGYGYTFGSGTRLTVV.

The chain is built from TRBV19 and TRBJ1-5, with a weak D call TRBD1 (6 bases). Between the trimmed V and J ends, which lost 9 bases and 5 bases, there was a span of 26 bases. Germline V gene lookup returns CDR1 LNHDA and CDR2 SQIVND (reference sequence). The length of the CDR3 is 17 residues. CDR3 nucleotides: TGTGCCAGCCGATACGGTTTGAAAACAGGGCTCCATCAGCCCCAGCATTTT. Translation gives CASRYGLKTGLHQPQHF. The complete variable domain, with remaining parts taken from reference TRBV19 and TRBJ1-5, reads DGGITQSPKYLFRKEGQNVTLSCEQNLNHDAMYWYRQDPGQGLRLIYYSQIVNDFQKGDIAEGYSVSREKKESFPLTVTSAQKNPTAFYLCASRYGLKTGLHQPQHFGDGTRLSIL.

The chain links TRBV19 to TRBJ1-6; perhaps TRBD1 as D (6 bases). Per germline, CDR1 LNHDA and CDR2 SQIVND (reference sequence). The CDR3 contains 16 residues. Between the trimmed V and J ends, which lost 4 bases and 0 bases, there was a span of 10 bases. The CDR3 reads CASSTTGSSYNSPLHF. In DNA, the CDR3 is TGTGCCAGTAGTACTACAGGGAGCTCCTATAATTCACCCCTCCACTTT.

The chain has TRBV10-3 and TRBJ1-2; no definite D call. This CDR3 contains 15 residues. V lost 11 bases to trimming and J lost 0 bases, with 19 bases between them. Germline values: CDR1 ENHRY, CDR2 SYGVKD. The CDR3 bases are TGTGCCGTAACTAAACGGACCGAGCCTAACTATGGCTACACCTTC. This translates into CAVTKRTEPNYGYTF.

The chain employs TRBV4-2 and TRBJ1-2; maybe TRBD1 (5 bases). This CDR3 spans 15 amino acids. Germline V gene sequence: CDR1 LGHNA, CDR2 YNFKEQ. With 3 bases removed from V and 8 bases from J, the gap between germline ends came to 19 bases. CDR3 sequence: CASSHLTEPGRGYTF. The CDR3 DNA is TGTGCCAGCAGCCATCTAACCGAGCCGGGGCGCGGCTACACCTTC.